Following are 4 T cell receptor beta chains from one sample sequenced in a study of OX40 agonist ivuxolimab in advanced cancers. Measured with immunoSEQ multiplex PCR; TCRdb has only the in-frame clones, and not every one. The sample comprises approximately 74,000 clones, approximately 90% of which are singletons, and approximately 6% rests with the top ten. The material sequenced was CD4+ or CD8+ T cells sorted from blood, taken in a trial of the OX40 agonist ivuxolimab. These receptors were collected from an adult with an advanced solid tumor such as melanoma, head and neck, liver or kidney cancer.

The gene calls are TRBV4-3 and TRBJ1-4; TRBD1 matches 7 bases. The germline V gene has CDR1 LGHNA and CDR2 YSLEER. V shed 0 bases, J shed 7 bases, and the junction held 5 bases outside the gene matches. CDR3 length equals 15 residues. The CDR3 sequence is CASSQEETGSEKLFF. CDR3 DNA sequence: TGCGCCAGCAGCCAAGAGGAGACAGGGTCTGAAAAACTGTTTTTT.

The V call is TRBV7-9, the J call TRBJ1-5; TRBD1 agrees at 9 bases. The CDR3 contains 16 residues. With 4 bases clipped from V and 4 bases from J, the junction kept 8 bases outside the gene matches. CDR1 and CDR2 (germline): SEHNR, FQNEAQ (reference sequence). The CDR3 loop is CASSYGGQGWNQPQHF. The CDR3 DNA reads TGTGCCAGCAGCTACGGGGGACAGGGATGGAATCAGCCCCAGCATTTT.

About this clone itself: Other DNA sequences from this sample encode an identical CDR3 as well. This rearrangement joins TRBV4-3 to TRBJ2-7, with D tentatively TRBD1 (5 bases). Trimming cost V 0 bases and J 3 bases, with 9 bases left between them. This CDR3 spans 14 amino acids. The germline CDR1 and CDR2 sequences are LGHNA and YSLEER. In DNA, the CDR3 is TGCGCCAGCAGCCAAGATCAGGGCAGCTACGAGCAGTACTTC. It codes for CASSQDQGSYEQYF.

This clone was seen a single time. The rearrangement uses TRBV4-2 and TRBJ2-1; 7 bases align to TRBD2. Germline assignment: CDR1 LGHNA and CDR2 YNFKEQ. The CDR3 is 16 amino acids. After removal of 5 bases from V and 5 bases from J, the junction contained 12 bases not matched to a gene. CDR3 protein: CASSLIEAGFNNEQFF. The CDR3 nucleotides are TGTGCCAGCAGCTTAATAGAAGCGGGGTTCAACAATGAGCAGTTCTTC.